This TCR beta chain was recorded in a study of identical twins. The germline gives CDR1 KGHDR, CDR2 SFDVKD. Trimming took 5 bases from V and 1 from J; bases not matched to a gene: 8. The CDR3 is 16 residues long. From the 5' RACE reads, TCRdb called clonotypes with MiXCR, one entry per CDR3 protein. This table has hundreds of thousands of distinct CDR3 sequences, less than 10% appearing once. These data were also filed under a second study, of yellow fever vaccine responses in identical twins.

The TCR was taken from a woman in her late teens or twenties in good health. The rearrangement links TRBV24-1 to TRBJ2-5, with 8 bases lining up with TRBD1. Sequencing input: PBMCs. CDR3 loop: CATSGPWQGAQETQYF. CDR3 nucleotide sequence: TGTGCCACCAGTGGCCCTTGGCAGGGGGCCCAAGAGACCCAGTACTTC.